This T cell receptor beta chain derives from a study of OX40 agonist ivuxolimab in advanced cancers. This clone was observed a handful of times. CDR1 is MNHEY, CDR2 SMNVEV, per germline (reference sequence). The CDR3 consists of 15 residues. The V gene end was trimmed by 2 bases and the J gene end by 8 bases; junction bases not matched to a gene: 8. The data were produced by immunoSEQ multiplex PCR, yet TCRdb's version contains in-frame clones alone and is incomplete. The table has roughly 60,000 clones, about 90% seen once. The clonotype comes from an adult with an advanced solid tumor such as melanoma, head and neck, liver or kidney cancer. The sequenced sample was CD4+ or CD8+ T cells sorted from blood, obtained in a trial of the OX40 agonist ivuxolimab. The chain couples TRBV27 to TRBJ2-1; 8 nucleotides agree with TRBD2. The CDR3 region has the DNA TGTGCCAGCAGTTTACCCCCGGGGGGGGGCGATGAGCAGTTCTTC. Its protein is CASSLPPGGGDEQFF.